These 9 T cell receptor beta chains originate from one sample sequenced in a study of shared clonotypes between healthy human individuals. CD45RO-negative cells were positively selected for CCR7, leaving out terminally differentiated effector memory CD45RA+ cells. Sequencing was performed with immunoSEQ multiplex PCR; in TCRdb, only in-frame clones are kept and a portion is missing. The top ten hold 0.3% of the sample, which has 600,000 or so clones, about 98% seen once. The sample was naive CD8+ T cells sorted from blood. All receptors come from a man aged 25 to 40 in good health.

V and J are TRBV27 and TRBJ1-1, with 8 bases fitting TRBD1. This CDR3 contains 13 residues. Trimming removed 5 bases from V and 5 bases from J; junction bases left unmatched: 4. Germline loops: CDR1 MNHEY, CDR2 SMNVEV (reference sequence). The CDR3 loop is CASSHGQGTEAFF. The DNA of the CDR3 is TGTGCCAGCAGTCATGGACAGGGTACTGAAGCTTTCTTT.

V usage is TRBV19 and J usage is TRBJ2-1; D is unresolved. Trimming pared 5 bases from V and 4 bases from J, leaving 9 bases between. Germline lookup yields CDR1 LNHDA and CDR2 SQIVND (reference sequence). The CDR3 consists of 13 residues. The CDR3 reads CASSLFIYNEQFF. The CDR3 DNA sequence: TGTGCCAGTAGTCTCTTTATATACAATGAGCAGTTCTTC.

V and J are TRBV27 and TRBJ2-3; 11 bases agree with TRBD2. From germline, CDR1 is MNHEY and CDR2 SMNVEV (reference sequence). The CDR3 sequence is 15 residues long. Trimming cost V 5 bases and J 4 bases; bases outside gene matches: 5. The CDR3 DNA reads TGTGCCAGCAGTGAGGGGGGACTAGCGGCAGATACGCAGTATTTT. This gives the protein CASSEGGLAADTQYF.

The chain employs TRBV6-5 and TRBJ2-5, with 7 bases matching TRBD2. This CDR3 comprises 13 residues. After removal of 6 bases from V and 5 bases from J, the junction contained 6 bases not matched to a gene. The germline V gene has CDR1 MNHEY and CDR2 SVGAGI. This CDR3 is CASRSGGGETQYF. The CDR3 nucleotides read TGTGCCAGCAGATCGGGAGGTGGCGAGACCCAGTACTTC.

This chain links TRBV19 with TRBJ2-1, with D perhaps matching TRBD1 or TRBD2 (5 bases each). V lost 1 base, J lost 2 bases, and 18 bases lay in between. Germline CDR1 and CDR2: LNHDA and SQIVND (reference sequence). This CDR3 contains 18 residues. This chain's CDR3 is CASSIAPGLAIAYNEQFF. CDR3 sequence (DNA): TGTGCCAGTAGTATAGCCCCGGGGCTAGCCATCGCCTACAATGAGCAGTTCTTC. The whole variable domain, filled in from reference TRBV19 and TRBJ2-1, reads DGGITQSPKYLFRKEGQNVTLSCEQNLNHDAMYWYRQDPGQGLRLIYYSQIVNDFQKGDIAEGYSVSREKKESFPLTVTSAQKNPTAFYLCASSIAPGLAIAYNEQFFGPGTRLTVL.

The chain combines TRBV5-1 with TRBJ1-1, with D uncertain. The germline V gene encodes CDR1 SGHRS and CDR2 YFSETQ. V lost 3 bases and J 0 bases, leaving 12 bases between the germline ends. The CDR3 contains 15 residues. CDR3 amino acids: CASSYRRDMNTEAFF. CDR3 coding DNA: TGCGCCAGCAGCTATAGGAGGGATATGAACACTGAAGCTTTCTTT.

Details on this clone: This sample also contains other DNA sequences that code for the same CDR3. The gene calls are TRBV9 and TRBJ2-7, with 10 bases matching TRBD1. The junction had 2 bases not matched to a gene; V was cut back by 3 bases and J by 2 bases. The length of the CDR3 is 14 residues. The germline CDR1 and CDR2 sequences are SGDLS and YYNGEE. This CDR3 is CASSAGQGTYEQYF. The CDR3 DNA reads as TGTGCCAGCAGCGCGGGACAGGGGACCTACGAGCAGTACTTC.

This clone was counted once. This chain's CDR3 is CASSLRDSVEYTF. The CDR3 nucleotides are TGTGCCAGCAGCTTGAGGGACAGTGTTGAGTACACCTTC. The rearrangement joins TRBV7-8 to TRBJ1-2; 7 nucleotides match TRBD1. In germline, CDR1 is SGHVS, CDR2 FQNEAQ. The CDR3 has 13 amino acids. The trim removed 3 bases at V and 11 bases at J, leaving 9 bases unmatched. Combining the CDR3 with reference TRBV7-8 and TRBJ1-2 gives the whole variable domain GAGVSQSPRYKVAKRGQDVALRCDPISGHVSLFWYQQALGQGPEFLTYFQNEAQLDKSGLPSDRFFAERPEGSVSTLKIQRTQQEDSAVYLCASSLRDSVEYTFGSGTRLTVV.

This clone was detected once. The chain has TRBV7-3 and TRBJ2-1; D remains ambiguous. Germline V CDR1 and CDR2: SGHTA, FQGTGA. The germline V and J ends were trimmed by 5 bases and 8 bases, with 13 bases remaining between them. The CDR3 totals 13 residues. The CDR3 is CASSPGLGYEQFF. The DNA for the CDR3 is TGTGCCAGCAGCCCCGGCCTAGGCTATGAGCAGTTCTTC. Looking up the rest from reference TRBV7-3 and TRBJ2-1 gives the full variable domain: GAGVSQTPSNKVTEKGKYVELRCDPISGHTALYWYRQSLGQGPEFLIYFQGTGAADDSGLPNDRFFAVRPEGSVSTLKIQRTERGDSAVYLCASSPGLGYEQFFGPGTRLTVL.